This T cell receptor beta chain was captured by sequencing in a study of CD8 T cells in Susac syndrome. General study points: The authors found no clonal expansion in Susac syndrome CD4+ T cell repertoires.

0.5 to 1 ug RNA was reverse transcribed with random hexamers. A multiplex approach, immunoSEQ multiplex PCR, amplified TCR beta CDR3 across 54 Vbeta and 13 Jbeta. TCRdb reanalysed the immunoSEQ multiplex PCR reads using MiXCR and keeps one entry per CDR3 protein. Of roughly 140,000 distinct CDR3 sequences listed, nearly 97% are singletons. This clonotype showed up just once. Its target is not known. CDR1 SQVTM and CDR2 ANQGSEA come from the germline V gene. V lost 7 bases to trimming and J lost 2 bases, with 17 bases between them. The CDR3 runs to 14 residues. This sequence was found in a human donor with Susac syndrome. The chain has TRBV29-1 and TRBJ2-5, with D perhaps matching TRBD2 (7 bases). What was sequenced was CD4+ T cells from PBMCs. CDR3: CSAGGGGGQETQYF. In nucleotides, the CDR3 is TGCAGCGCGGGGGGAGGGGGTGGACAAGAGACCCAGTACTTC.